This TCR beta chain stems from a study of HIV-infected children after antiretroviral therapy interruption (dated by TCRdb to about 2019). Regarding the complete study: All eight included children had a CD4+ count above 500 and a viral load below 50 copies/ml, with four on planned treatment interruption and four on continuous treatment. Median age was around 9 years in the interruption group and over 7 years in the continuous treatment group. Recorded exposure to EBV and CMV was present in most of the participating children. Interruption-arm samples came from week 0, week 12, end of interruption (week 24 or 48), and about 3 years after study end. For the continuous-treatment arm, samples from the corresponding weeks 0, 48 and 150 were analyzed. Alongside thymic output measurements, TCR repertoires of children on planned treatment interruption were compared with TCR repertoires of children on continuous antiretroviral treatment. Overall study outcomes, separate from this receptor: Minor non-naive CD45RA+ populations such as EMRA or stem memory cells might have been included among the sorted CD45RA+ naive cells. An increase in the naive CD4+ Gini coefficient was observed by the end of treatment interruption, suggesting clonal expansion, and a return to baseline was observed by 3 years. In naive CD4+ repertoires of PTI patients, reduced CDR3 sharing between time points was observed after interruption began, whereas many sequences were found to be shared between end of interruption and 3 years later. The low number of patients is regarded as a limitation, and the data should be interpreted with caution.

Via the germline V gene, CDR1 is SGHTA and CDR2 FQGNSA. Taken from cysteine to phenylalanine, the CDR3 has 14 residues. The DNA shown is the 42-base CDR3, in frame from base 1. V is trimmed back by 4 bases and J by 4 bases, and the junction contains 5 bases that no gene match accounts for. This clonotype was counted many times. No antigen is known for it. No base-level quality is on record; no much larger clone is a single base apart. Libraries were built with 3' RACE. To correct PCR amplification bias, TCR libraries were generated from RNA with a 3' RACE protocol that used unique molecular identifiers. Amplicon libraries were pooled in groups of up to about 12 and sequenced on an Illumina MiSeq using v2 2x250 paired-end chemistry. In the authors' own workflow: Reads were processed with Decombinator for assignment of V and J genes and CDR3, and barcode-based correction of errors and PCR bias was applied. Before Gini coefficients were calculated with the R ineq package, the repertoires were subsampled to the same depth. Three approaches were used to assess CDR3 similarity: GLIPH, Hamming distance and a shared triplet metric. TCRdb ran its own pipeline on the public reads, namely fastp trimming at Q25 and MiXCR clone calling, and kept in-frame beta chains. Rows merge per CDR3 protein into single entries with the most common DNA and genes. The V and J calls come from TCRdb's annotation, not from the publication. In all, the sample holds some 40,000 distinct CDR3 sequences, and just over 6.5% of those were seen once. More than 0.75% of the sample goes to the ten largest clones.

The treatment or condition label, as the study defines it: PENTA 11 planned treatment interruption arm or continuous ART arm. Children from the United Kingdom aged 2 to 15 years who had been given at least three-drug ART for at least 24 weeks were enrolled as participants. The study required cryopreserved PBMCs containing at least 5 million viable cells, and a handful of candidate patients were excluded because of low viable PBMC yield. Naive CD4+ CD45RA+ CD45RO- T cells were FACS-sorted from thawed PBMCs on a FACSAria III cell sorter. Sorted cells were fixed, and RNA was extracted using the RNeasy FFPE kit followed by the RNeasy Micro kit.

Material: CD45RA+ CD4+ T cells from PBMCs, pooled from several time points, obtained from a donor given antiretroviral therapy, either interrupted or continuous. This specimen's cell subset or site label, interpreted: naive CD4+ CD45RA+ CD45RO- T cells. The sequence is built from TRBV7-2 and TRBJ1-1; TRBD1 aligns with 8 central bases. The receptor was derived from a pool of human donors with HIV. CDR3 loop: CASSYSDRGTEAFF. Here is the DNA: TGTGCCAGCAGCTACTCCGACAGGGGCACTGAAGCTTTCTTT.